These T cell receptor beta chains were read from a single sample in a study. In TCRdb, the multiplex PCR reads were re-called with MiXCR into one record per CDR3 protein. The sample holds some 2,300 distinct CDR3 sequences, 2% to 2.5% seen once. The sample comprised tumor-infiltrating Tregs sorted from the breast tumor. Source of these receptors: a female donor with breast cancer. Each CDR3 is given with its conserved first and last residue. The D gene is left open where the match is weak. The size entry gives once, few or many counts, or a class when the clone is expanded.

CDR3aa: CASSLTDNYGYTF
CDR3nt: TGTGCCAGCAGTTTAACGGATAACTATGGCTACACCTTC
abundance: medium-sized
v_gene: TRBV12-3/TRBV12-4
d_gene: .
j_gene: TRBJ1-2

CDR3aa: CASSVGADYGYTF
CDR3nt: TGTGCCAGCAGCGTCGGAGCAGACTATGGCTACACCTTC
abundance: once
v_gene: TRBV12-3/TRBV12-4
d_gene: .
j_gene: TRBJ1-2

CDR3aa: CASSFSDRDAYGYTF
CDR3nt: TGTGCCAGCAGTTTCTCGGACAGGGATGCCTATGGCTACACCTTC
abundance: medium-sized
v_gene: TRBV12-3/TRBV12-4
d_gene: TRBD1
j_gene: TRBJ1-2

CDR3aa: CASSLEDRGSGYTF
CDR3nt: TGTGCCAGCAGTTTGGAGGACAGGGGTTCTGGCTACACCTTC
abundance: medium-sized
v_gene: TRBV12-3/TRBV12-4
d_gene: TRBD1
j_gene: TRBJ1-2

CDR3aa: CASSPGQNYGYTF
CDR3nt: TGTGCCAGCAGCCCGGGACAAAACTATGGCTACACCTTC
abundance: medium-sized
v_gene: TRBV12-3/TRBV12-4
d_gene: .
j_gene: TRBJ1-2

CDR3aa: CASSEDGTYGYTF
CDR3nt: TGTGCCAGCAGCGAGGACGGGACATATGGCTACACCTTC
abundance: large
v_gene: TRBV12-3/TRBV12-4
d_gene: .
j_gene: TRBJ1-2

CDR3aa: CASSFPGEVPGYTF
CDR3nt: TGTGCCAGCAGTTTTCCAGGGGAAGTTCCTGGCTACACCTTC
abundance: medium-sized
v_gene: TRBV12-3/TRBV12-4
d_gene: .
j_gene: TRBJ1-2

CDR3aa: CASSLRDRANYGYTF
CDR3nt: TGTGCCAGCAGTTTGAGGGACAGAGCTAACTATGGCTACACCTTC
abundance: medium-sized
v_gene: TRBV12-3/TRBV12-4
d_gene: TRBD1
j_gene: TRBJ1-2

CDR3aa: CASRRRIYGYTF
CDR3nt: TGTGCCAGCAGACGACGGATTTATGGCTACACCTTC
abundance: medium-sized
v_gene: TRBV12-3/TRBV12-4
d_gene: .
j_gene: TRBJ1-2

CDR3aa: CASSPHQGFGGYTF
CDR3nt: TGTGCCAGCAGTCCCCACCAGGGATTCGGTGGCTACACCTTC
abundance: medium-sized
v_gene: TRBV12-3/TRBV12-4
d_gene: .
j_gene: TRBJ1-2

CDR3aa: CASRRTGRGASYGYTF
CDR3nt: TGTGCCAGCAGGAGGACGGGGAGGGGAGCTAGCTATGGCTACACCTTC
abundance: medium-sized
v_gene: TRBV12-3/TRBV12-4
d_gene: .
j_gene: TRBJ1-2

CDR3aa: CASTLTGYGYTF
CDR3nt: TGTGCCAGCACCCTGACAGGGTATGGCTACACCTTC
abundance: medium-sized
v_gene: TRBV12-3/TRBV12-4
d_gene: TRBD1
j_gene: TRBJ1-2

CDR3aa: CASSQENYGYTF
CDR3nt: TGTGCCAGCAGCCAAGAAAACTATGGCTACACCTTC
abundance: medium-sized
v_gene: TRBV12-3/TRBV12-4
d_gene: .
j_gene: TRBJ1-2

CDR3aa: CASSPRTGYGYTF
CDR3nt: TGTGCCAGCAGCCCACGGACAGGGTATGGCTACACCTTC
abundance: medium-sized
v_gene: TRBV12-3/TRBV12-4
d_gene: TRBD1
j_gene: TRBJ1-2

CDR3aa: CASSLTSYGYTF
CDR3nt: TGTGCCAGCAGTTTAACCAGCTATGGCTACACCTTC
abundance: medium-sized
v_gene: TRBV12-3/TRBV12-4
d_gene: .
j_gene: TRBJ1-2

CDR3aa: CASSTGTGDGYTF
CDR3nt: TGTGCCAGCAGCACCGGGACAGGGGATGGCTACACCTTC
abundance: medium-sized
v_gene: TRBV12-3/TRBV12-4
d_gene: TRBD1
j_gene: TRBJ1-2

CDR3aa: CASSRRDFGYTF
CDR3nt: TGTGCCAGCAGCCGCAGGGACTTCGGCTACACCTTC
abundance: medium-sized
v_gene: TRBV12-3/TRBV12-4
d_gene: .
j_gene: TRBJ1-2

CDR3aa: CASALWGLSGYTF
CDR3nt: TGTGCCAGCGCTTTGTGGGGCTTGAGTGGCTACACCTTC
abundance: many
v_gene: TRBV12-3/TRBV12-4
d_gene: .
j_gene: TRBJ1-2

CDR3aa: CASRGQGVYYGYTF
CDR3nt: TGTGCCAGCCGGGGACAGGGAGTTTACTATGGCTACACCTTC
abundance: medium-sized
v_gene: TRBV12-3/TRBV12-4
d_gene: TRBD1
j_gene: TRBJ1-2

CDR3aa: CASSLQRDRSFHGYTF
CDR3nt: TGTGCCAGCAGTTTACAACGGGACAGGAGCTTCCATGGCTACACCTTC
abundance: medium-sized
v_gene: TRBV12-3/TRBV12-4
d_gene: TRBD1
j_gene: TRBJ1-2

CDR3aa: CASSEGQGRGYTF
CDR3nt: TGTGCCAGCAGTGAGGGACAGGGGCGCGGCTACACCTTC
abundance: medium-sized
v_gene: TRBV12-3/TRBV12-4
d_gene: TRBD1
j_gene: TRBJ1-2

CDR3aa: CASILWEGNYGYTF
CDR3nt: TGTGCCAGCATCCTATGGGAGGGGAACTATGGCTACACCTTC
abundance: medium-sized
v_gene: TRBV12-3/TRBV12-4
d_gene: .
j_gene: TRBJ1-2

CDR3aa: CASSLRAESYGYTF
CDR3nt: TGTGCCAGCAGTTTACGCGCGGAGTCCTATGGCTACACCTTC
abundance: medium-sized
v_gene: TRBV12-3/TRBV12-4
d_gene: .
j_gene: TRBJ1-2

CDR3aa: CASSFKGSGGYTF
CDR3nt: TGTGCCAGCAGTTTTAAAGGATCCGGCGGCTACACCTTC
abundance: medium-sized
v_gene: TRBV12-3/TRBV12-4
d_gene: .
j_gene: TRBJ1-2

CDR3aa: CASSLREGINYGYTF
CDR3nt: TGTGCCAGCAGTTTAAGGGAAGGGATAAACTATGGCTACACCTTC
abundance: medium-sized
v_gene: TRBV12-3/TRBV12-4
d_gene: .
j_gene: TRBJ1-2

CDR3aa: CASSLMTTNYGYTF
CDR3nt: TGTGCCAGCAGTTTAATGACGACTAACTATGGCTACACCTTC
abundance: medium-sized
v_gene: TRBV12-3/TRBV12-4
d_gene: .
j_gene: TRBJ1-2

CDR3aa: CASTSTGYYGYTF
CDR3nt: TGTGCCAGCACCTCGACAGGGTACTATGGCTACACCTTC
abundance: medium-sized
v_gene: TRBV12-3/TRBV12-4
d_gene: TRBD1
j_gene: TRBJ1-2

CDR3aa: CASSLRSTGVDGYTF
CDR3nt: TGTGCCAGCAGTTTAAGATCGACAGGGGTGGATGGCTACACCTTC
abundance: medium-sized
v_gene: TRBV12-3/TRBV12-4
d_gene: TRBD1
j_gene: TRBJ1-2

CDR3aa: CASRGQGFHGYTF
CDR3nt: TGTGCCAGCAGGGGACAGGGATTCCATGGCTACACCTTC
abundance: medium-sized
v_gene: TRBV12-3/TRBV12-4
d_gene: TRBD1
j_gene: TRBJ1-2

CDR3aa: CASSTSDLTGDGYTF
CDR3nt: TGTGCCAGCTCTACATCAGACCTCACAGGGGATGGCTACACCTTC
abundance: medium-sized
v_gene: TRBV12-3/TRBV12-4
d_gene: TRBD1
j_gene: TRBJ1-2

CDR3aa: CASSLESRGYGYTF
CDR3nt: TGTGCCAGCAGTTTGGAATCCCGAGGCTATGGCTACACCTTC
abundance: large
v_gene: TRBV12-3/TRBV12-4
d_gene: .
j_gene: TRBJ1-2

CDR3aa: CASSPWTGRSYGYTF
CDR3nt: TGTGCCAGCAGCCCCTGGACAGGCAGGAGCTATGGCTACACCTTC
abundance: medium-sized
v_gene: TRBV12-3/TRBV12-4
d_gene: TRBD1
j_gene: TRBJ1-2

CDR3aa: CASSRDRGFGYTF
CDR3nt: TGTGCCAGCAGTCGGGACAGGGGTTTCGGCTACACCTTC
abundance: medium-sized
v_gene: TRBV12-3/TRBV12-4
d_gene: TRBD1
j_gene: TRBJ1-2

CDR3aa: CASRNPDRVNYGYTF
CDR3nt: TGTGCCAGCAGAAACCCGGACAGGGTTAACTATGGCTACACCTTC
abundance: medium-sized
v_gene: TRBV12-3/TRBV12-4
d_gene: TRBD1
j_gene: TRBJ1-2

CDR3aa: CASSLGQSGDGYTF
CDR3nt: TGTGCCAGCAGTTTAGGACAGTCAGGAGATGGCTACACCTTC
abundance: medium-sized
v_gene: TRBV12-3/TRBV12-4
d_gene: .
j_gene: TRBJ1-2

CDR3aa: CASSRQDRENGYTF
CDR3nt: TGTGCCAGCAGCCGCCAGGACAGGGAGAATGGCTACACCTTC
abundance: medium-sized
v_gene: TRBV12-3/TRBV12-4
d_gene: TRBD1
j_gene: TRBJ1-2

CDR3aa: CASSDGTPYGYTF
CDR3nt: TGTGCCAGCAGTGACGGGACTCCCTATGGCTACACCTTC
abundance: medium-sized
v_gene: TRBV12-3/TRBV12-4
d_gene: .
j_gene: TRBJ1-2

CDR3aa: CASSTWGYGYTF
CDR3nt: TGTGCCAGCAGTACGTGGGGCTATGGCTACACCTTC
abundance: medium-sized
v_gene: TRBV12-3/TRBV12-4
d_gene: .
j_gene: TRBJ1-2

CDR3aa: CASSSQGANYGYTF
CDR3nt: TGTGCCAGCAGTTCACAGGGAGCTAACTATGGCTACACCTTC
abundance: many
v_gene: TRBV12-3/TRBV12-4
d_gene: .
j_gene: TRBJ1-2

CDR3aa: CASSPRDKYGYTF
CDR3nt: TGTGCCAGCAGTCCCCGGGACAAGTATGGCTACACCTTC
abundance: large
v_gene: TRBV12-3/TRBV12-4
d_gene: .
j_gene: TRBJ1-2

CDR3aa: CASIKDRGGGYTF
CDR3nt: TGTGCCAGCATCAAGGACAGGGGAGGTGGCTACACCTTC
abundance: medium-sized
v_gene: TRBV12-3/TRBV12-4
d_gene: TRBD1
j_gene: TRBJ1-2

CDR3aa: CASSYDSNYGYTF
CDR3nt: TGTGCCAGCAGCTACGACAGTAACTATGGCTACACCTTC
abundance: medium-sized
v_gene: TRBV12-3/TRBV12-4
d_gene: .
j_gene: TRBJ1-2

CDR3aa: CASSLVQGTIYGYTF
CDR3nt: TGTGCCAGCAGTCTGGTCCAGGGAACGATCTATGGCTACACCTTC
abundance: medium-sized
v_gene: TRBV12-3/TRBV12-4
d_gene: .
j_gene: TRBJ1-2

CDR3aa: CASSPPGNYGYTF
CDR3nt: TGTGCCAGCAGCCCTCCCGGAAACTATGGCTACACCTTC
abundance: medium-sized
v_gene: TRBV12-3/TRBV12-4
d_gene: .
j_gene: TRBJ1-2

CDR3aa: CASSFMEEAGYGYTF
CDR3nt: TGTGCCAGCAGTTTTATGGAGGAGGCCGGCTATGGCTACACCTTC
abundance: medium-sized
v_gene: TRBV12-3/TRBV12-4
d_gene: .
j_gene: TRBJ1-2

CDR3aa: CASSFPDRNYGYTF
CDR3nt: TGTGCCAGCAGTTTCCCGGACCGAAACTATGGCTACACCTTC
abundance: medium-sized
v_gene: TRBV12-3/TRBV12-4
d_gene: .
j_gene: TRBJ1-2

CDR3aa: CASSFTLGNYGYTF
CDR3nt: TGTGCCAGCAGTTTCACCCTCGGGAACTATGGCTACACCTTC
abundance: medium-sized
v_gene: TRBV12-3/TRBV12-4
d_gene: .
j_gene: TRBJ1-2

CDR3aa: CASSQSDGDYGYTF
CDR3nt: TGTGCCAGCAGTCAATCCGACGGGGACTATGGCTACACCTTC
abundance: medium-sized
v_gene: TRBV12-3/TRBV12-4
d_gene: .
j_gene: TRBJ1-2

CDR3aa: CASSPGQASYGYTF
CDR3nt: TGTGCCAGCAGTCCCGGACAGGCAAGCTATGGCTACACCTTC
abundance: medium-sized
v_gene: TRBV12-3/TRBV12-4
d_gene: TRBD1
j_gene: TRBJ1-2

CDR3aa: CASTWTGNYGYTF
CDR3nt: TGTGCCAGCACCTGGACAGGGAACTATGGCTACACCTTC
abundance: medium-sized
v_gene: TRBV12-3/TRBV12-4
d_gene: TRBD1
j_gene: TRBJ1-2

CDR3aa: CASSLQGSYGYTF
CDR3nt: TGTGCCAGCAGTTTACAGGGCAGCTATGGCTACACCTTC
abundance: medium-sized
v_gene: TRBV12-3/TRBV12-4
d_gene: .
j_gene: TRBJ1-2

CDR3aa: CASSPRTLAFYGYTF
CDR3nt: TGTGCCAGCAGTCCCCGGACCCTAGCCTTCTATGGCTACACCTTC
abundance: medium-sized
v_gene: TRBV12-3/TRBV12-4
d_gene: .
j_gene: TRBJ1-2

CDR3aa: CASSLGQGGLGYTF
CDR3nt: TGTGCCAGCAGTTTAGGGCAGGGAGGCCTGGGCTACACCTTC
abundance: medium-sized
v_gene: TRBV12-3/TRBV12-4
d_gene: .
j_gene: TRBJ1-2

CDR3aa: CASSSTKTGFGYGYTF
CDR3nt: TGTGCCAGCAGTTCCACCAAAACAGGGTTTGGCTATGGCTACACCTTC
abundance: medium-sized
v_gene: TRBV12-3/TRBV12-4
d_gene: .
j_gene: TRBJ1-2

CDR3aa: CASRADRYYGYTF
CDR3nt: TGTGCCAGCAGAGCTGACAGATACTATGGCTACACCTTC
abundance: medium-sized
v_gene: TRBV12-3/TRBV12-4
d_gene: .
j_gene: TRBJ1-2

CDR3aa: CASSLPDRGYTF
CDR3nt: TGTGCCAGCAGTCTCCCGGACCGAGGCTACACCTTC
abundance: few
v_gene: TRBV12-3/TRBV12-4
d_gene: .
j_gene: TRBJ1-2

CDR3aa: CASSFPGGGYTF
CDR3nt: TGTGCCAGCAGTTTCCCAGGTGGTGGCTACACCTTC
abundance: medium-sized
v_gene: TRBV12-3/TRBV12-4
d_gene: .
j_gene: TRBJ1-2